This TCR beta chain was sequenced during a study of blood T cell repertoires in COVID-19. For the study at large: Donors in the United States, Italy and Spain gave samples during acute or convalescent COVID-19. From T cells, B-cell-depleted T cells, or PBMCs came the material, which was cDNA or gDNA.

Original processing notes: The authors estimated nucleated cell counts from reference gene primer amplification. Sequenced by immunoSEQ multiplex PCR; TCRdb stores in-frame clones only, minus some. Clone size and V and J calls were adopted from that table, with D and trimming inferred from the DNA. The repertoire has more than 95,000 clones, about 92% of them found once; the top ten carry 17%. This CDR3 has 14 residues. V was trimmed by 4 bases and J by 6 bases, leaving 19 bases between them. Germline V CDR1 and CDR2: SQVTM, ANQGSEA. This clone was counted a single time. This sequence joins TRBV29-1 and TRBJ2-7; D perhaps matches TRBD2 (5 bases). This TCR was recovered from a woman aged 80 or older in a cohort sampled during active COVID-19. Sequenced sample: peripheral blood. For the CDR3, the DNA is TGCAGCGTTGGCGGGTCCTCTCGCCCCGGCGAGCAGTACTTC. This translates into CSVGGSSRPGEQYF.